A single sample is the source of the 8 T cell receptor beta chains below, sequenced in a study of T-cell reconstitution after alpha-beta-depleted transplantation in children. During its preparation, the TCRbeta library received unique molecular identifiers. TCRdb ran MiXCR on the PCR reads and lists one entry per CDR3 protein. The profile shows about 240,000 distinct CDR3 sequences, about 11% of them singletons. The input for sequencing was PBMCs from the stem cell graft donor, taken from the stem cell graft. The receptor source for this set is a human donor who donated a stem cell graft to a child with acute lymphoblastic leukemia.

This clonotype was picked up many times. The chain couples TRBV19 to TRBJ2-7; a weak D match, TRBD1 (6 bases). Germline-derived CDR1 and CDR2 are LNHDA and SQIVND (reference sequence). This CDR3 spans 14 amino acids. Trimming removed 5 bases from V and 6 bases from J, with 17 bases in between. The CDR3 here is CASSSQGTSSEQYF. CDR3 coding DNA: TGTGCCAGTAGTTCTCAGGGGACCTCTTCCGAGCAGTACTTC.

Details on this clonotype: Since a much larger clone is just one base distant, this may be a read error. This sequence joins TRBV5-1 and TRBJ2-7, with 10 bases identical to TRBD2. Germline V gene data show CDR1 as SGHRS and CDR2 as YFSETQ. This CDR3 comprises 16 residues. CDR3 nucleotide sequence: TGCGCCAGCAGCCCACGGACTAGCGGATGGGGGGACGAGCATTACTTC. Its protein is CASSPRTSGWGDEHYF.

The chain is built from TRBV12-5 and TRBJ2-5, with 10 bases fitting TRBD2. CDR1 and CDR2 (germline): LGHNT, FRNRAP. CDR3 length equals 16 residues. Losses at the gene ends were 8 bases for V and 5 bases for J; bases not matched to a gene: 14. CDR3 nucleotides: TGTGCTAGTCGGTTTAATTTGAATAGCGGGAGGGAGACCCAGTACTTC. Translated, it gives CASRFNLNSGRETQYF.

V is TRBV12-3 or TRBV12-4 and J is TRBJ2-1, with 7 bases identical to TRBD2. The CDR3 is 15 amino acids. The ends lost 3 bases at V and 4 bases at J; junction bases unmatched: 6. The CDR3 DNA is TGTGCCAGCAGTTTTTCACTAGCGCGATACAATGAGCAGTTCTTC. It encodes CASSFSLARYNEQFF.

The chain has TRBV5-1 and TRBJ2-5; the match to TRBD2 covers 11 bases. The CDR3 is made up of 16 amino acids. After removal of 0 bases from V and 5 bases from J, the junction contained 6 bases not matched to a gene. Germline loops: CDR1 SGHRS, CDR2 YFSETQ. The DNA of the CDR3 is TGCGCCAGCAGCTTGGGACTAGCGGGAAAGGAGGAGACCCAGTACTTC. Translation gives CASSLGLAGKEETQYF.

This clonotype was seen ten or more times. The V and J genes are TRBV4-1 and TRBJ1-5, with D uncertain. Germline lookup yields CDR1 MGHRA and CDR2 YSYEKL. The CDR3 contains 17 residues. V lost 5 bases and J 6 bases, leaving 23 bases between the germline ends. This CDR3 is CASSKIEGIPWSQPQHF. CDR3 DNA: TGCGCCAGCAGCAAAATAGAGGGCATTCCTTGGTCTCAGCCCCAGCATTTT.

At least ten counts were recorded for this clonotype. The chain has TRBV7-2 and TRBJ1-2; no clear D. The germline V and J ends were trimmed by 1 base and 4 bases, with 16 bases remaining between them. There are 16 residues in the CDR3. Germline CDR1 and CDR2: SGHTA and FQGNSA. This chain's CDR3 is CASSLVLRSVPYGYTF. CDR3 nucleotide sequence: TGTGCCAGCAGCTTAGTTCTCAGGTCCGTTCCCTATGGCTACACCTTC.

This clonotype appeared many times. The J gene is TRBJ1-4, the V gene TRBV5-6; TRBD1 is a possible D gene (5 bases). Per the germline V gene, CDR1 is SGHDT and CDR2 is YYEEEE. The CDR3 loop spans 14 amino acids. Trimming pared 2 bases from V and 7 bases from J, leaving 12 bases between. The DNA of the CDR3 is TGTGCCAGCAGCTTTCAGGGAAGGTTTGAAAAACTGTTTTTT. Its protein is CASSFQGRFEKLFF.